A single sample is the source of the 30 T cell receptor beta chains below, sequenced in a study of blood T cells in healthy people across ages. Sample-barcoded 5' priming and a J-beta primer mix drove a second PCR of roughly 6 to 12 cycles. A single record per CDR3 protein comes from TCRdb applying MiXCR to the 5' RACE reads. Among about 1.1 million distinct CDR3 sequences listed, around two fifths were seen once. The sample was blood. The receptors stem from a man between 18 and 35 years old in good health.

The chain recombines TRBV9 with TRBJ2-3, with TRBD2 matching over 12 bases. The CDR3 length is 17 residues. V shed 3 bases, J shed 3 bases, and the junction held 8 bases outside the gene matches. Germline-derived CDR1 and CDR2 are SGDLS and YYNGEE. CDR3 sequence (DNA): TGTGCCAGCAGCGCCCGAATCGGACTAGCGGGGACAGATACGCAGTATTTT. Protein product: CASSARIGLAGTDTQYF.

The chain recombines TRBV4-1 with TRBJ2-5; 13 bases agree with TRBD2. In germline, CDR1 is MGHRA, CDR2 YSYEKL. This CDR3 spans 17 amino acids. After removal of 4 bases from V and 2 bases from J, the junction contained 7 bases not matched to a gene. CDR3 sequence reads: CASSLLPGLAGQETQYF. The CDR3 DNA sequence: TGCGCCAGCAGCCTTCTTCCGGGACTAGCGGGGCAAGAGACCCAGTACTTC.

The chain combines TRBV19 with TRBJ1-5, with D uncertain. Germline V lookup: CDR1 LNHDA, CDR2 SQIVND (reference sequence). The CDR3 has 14 residues. V lost 9 bases, J lost 6 bases, and 18 bases lay in between. For the CDR3, the DNA is TGTGCCAGCACCTCAGCAGCGGGCCTTCAGCCCCAGCATTTT. Its translation: CASTSAAGLQPQHF.

This clonotype has a handful of counts. The chain has TRBV27 and TRBJ1-2, with a weak D call TRBD1 (5 bases). V gave up 1 base and J gave up 2 bases, with 5 bases separating them. CDR1 MNHEY and CDR2 SMNVEV come from the germline V gene (reference sequence). The CDR3 spans 13 residues. CDR3 residues: CASSLWGNYGYTF. In DNA form, the CDR3 reads TGTGCCAGCAGTTTATGGGGGAACTATGGCTACACCTTC.

The gene calls are TRBV20-1 and TRBJ1-4, with TRBD1 as a possible D gene (6 bases). This CDR3 spans 15 amino acids. V dropped 2 bases and J dropped 6 bases, with 16 bases sitting between them. In germline, CDR1 is DFQATT, CDR2 SNEGSKA (reference sequence). CDR3 bases: TGCAGTGCTAGAAGATCACAACAGGGTGATGAAAAACTGTTTTTT. Its protein product is CSARRSQQGDEKLFF.

This clonotype was recorded only once. The chain joins TRBV14 to TRBJ1-1; no clear D gene. The CDR3 covers 13 residues. Germline loops: CDR1 SGHDN, CDR2 FVKESK. Trimming removed 2 bases from V and 1 base from J, with 5 bases in between. As DNA, the CDR3 is TGTGCCAGCAGCCAACACGAGAACACTGAAGCTTTCTTT. Protein product: CASSQHENTEAFF. Using reference TRBV14 and TRBJ1-1 for the parts outside the CDR3, the full variable domain is EAGVTQFPSHSVIEKGQTVTLRCDPISGHDNLYWYRRVMGKEIKFLLHFVKESKQDESGMPNNRFLAERTGGTYSTLKVQPAELEDSGVYFCASSQHENTEAFFGQGTRLTVV.

In its sample, this clonotype was seen a few times. The chain is built from TRBV12-3 or TRBV12-4 and TRBJ1-4; D possibly corresponds to TRBD1 (5 bases). CDR3 size: 12 residues. V lost 6 bases and J lost 7, with 9 bases in between. CDR3 nucleotides: TGTGCCAGCAGAGGGAGGGGTGAAAAACTGTTTTTT. Its protein is CASRGRGEKLFF.

The chain is built from TRBV6-2 or TRBV6-3 and TRBJ2-4, with D unclear. This CDR3 is 15 amino acids long. Trimming removed 0 bases from V and 6 bases from J, with 12 bases in between. Germline V gene sequence: CDR1 MNHEY, CDR2 SVGEGT. The CDR3 sequence is CASSYSDQAANIQYF. In DNA, the CDR3 is TGTGCCAGCAGTTACTCGGATCAGGCGGCAAACATTCAGTACTTC.

This clonotype has just a few counts. V usage is TRBV7-2 and J usage is TRBJ1-1; no clear D gene. Germline V gene lookup returns CDR1 SGHTA and CDR2 FQGNSA. V was trimmed by 1 base and J by 7 bases, leaving 13 bases between them. The CDR3 has 14 amino acids. This CDR3 reads CASSLGLVRDEAFF. The CDR3 DNA sequence: TGTGCCAGCAGCTTAGGTTTAGTTCGAGATGAAGCTTTCTTT.

J is TRBJ2-3 and V is TRBV20-1; tentative D call: TRBD2 (7 bases). V lost 0 bases and J 2 bases, leaving 12 bases between the germline ends. There are 15 residues in the CDR3. Per germline, CDR1 DFQATT and CDR2 SNEGSKA (reference sequence). CDR3 nucleotide sequence: TGCAGTGCTAGAGAGACGGGGGGCAACACAGATACGCAGTATTTT. This sequence encodes CSARETGGNTDTQYF.

This rearrangement joins TRBV20-1 to TRBJ1-5; TRBD1 matches 12 bases. V trimming: 6 bases; J trimming: 5 bases; junction bases outside the gene matches: 8. The CDR3 runs 15 residues. CDR1 and CDR2 from the germline V gene are DFQATT and SNEGSKA (reference sequence). This CDR3 is CSAPGQGAGDQPQHF. The CDR3 DNA sequence: TGCAGTGCACCGGGACAGGGGGCCGGAGATCAGCCCCAGCATTTT.

This clonotype has more than one count but fewer than ten. The chain links TRBV20-1 to TRBJ1-6, with TRBD1 matching 7 bases. The V and J ends lost 2 bases and 7 bases, in that order; junction bases with no gene match: 11. Germline CDR1 DFQATT, CDR2 SNEGSKA (reference sequence). The CDR3 is 16 amino acids. In DNA form, the CDR3 reads TGCAGTGCTAGACTAACAGGACAGGTTAGGAATTCACCCCTCCACTTT. Translation gives CSARLTGQVRNSPLHF.

The sample holds many counts of this clonotype. The CDR3 DNA reads TGTGCCAGCAGTGTGCTCGACAATGAGCAGTTCTTC. Its protein is CASSVLDNEQFF. The chain is built from TRBV27 and TRBJ2-1; D not certain. Between the trimmed V and J ends, which lost 5 bases and 5 bases, there was a span of 7 bases. The V gene's germline CDR1 is MNHEY and CDR2 SMNVEV (reference sequence). This CDR3 has 12 residues.

In nucleotides, the CDR3 is TGCGCCAGCAGCCAAGATGACAGGGCCAATGGCTACACCTTC. As protein: CASSQDDRANGYTF. This rearrangement joins TRBV4-1 to TRBJ1-2, with TRBD1 matching over 7 bases. Per germline, CDR1 MGHRA and CDR2 YSYEKL. This CDR3 contains 14 residues. V shed 0 bases, J shed 6 bases, and the junction held 4 bases outside the gene matches.

The chain carries TRBV20-1 and TRBJ2-1, with 10 bases identical to TRBD2. Per the germline V gene, CDR1 is DFQATT and CDR2 is SNEGSKA (reference sequence). V shed 5 bases, J shed 10 bases, and the junction held 11 bases outside the gene matches. The CDR3 is 14 residues long. CDR3 amino acids: CSAPPAGGPNEQFF. In DNA form, the CDR3 reads TGCAGTGCTCCTCCAGCGGGGGGGCCTAACGAGCAGTTCTTC.

This clonotype appeared once. A read error is likely, as this CDR3 ends without the conserved phenylalanine or tryptophan. Because the CDR3's place on the DNA is in doubt, the DNA is left out and the CDR3 is given as listed by TCRdb. J is TRBJ1-6 and V is TRBV21-1; TRBD1 is taken as the D call from the table, unchecked against the DNA. TRBV21-1 is a known pseudogene. The CDR3 is 16 amino acids long, termini counted. The CDR3 sequence: CASSTSGTGVNSPLHL.

This clonotype was observed a handful of times. V gene TRBV7-8 combines with J gene TRBJ2-7; 11 bases are shared with TRBD2. Trimming took 4 bases from V and 2 from J; bases not matched to a gene: 10. CDR3 length: 17 residues. Germline CDR1 is SGHVS and CDR2 is FQNEAQ. The CDR3 nucleotides are TGTGCCAGCAGCTCCGGGACTAGCGGCTCCGTCGCCTACGAGCAGTACTTC. This codes for CASSSGTSGSVAYEQYF.

This clonotype occurred a few times. This rearrangement joins TRBV6-1 to TRBJ1-5, with D perhaps TRBD1 (5 bases). Germline CDR1 and CDR2: MNHNS and SASEGT. V was shortened by 7 bases and J by 0 bases, with 13 bases between the two germline ends. CDR3 size: 15 residues. CDR3 sequence reads: CASTLGPYSNQPQHF. Here the CDR3 DNA reads TGTGCCAGCACCCTGGGACCTTATAGCAATCAGCCCCAGCATTTT.

The chain employs TRBV5-1 and TRBJ1-1, with a weak D call TRBD1 (6 bases). V was trimmed by 3 bases and J by 5 bases, leaving 17 bases between them. The V gene's germline CDR1 is SGHRS and CDR2 YFSETQ. The CDR3 is 15 amino acids. CDR3 in amino acids: CASSSGGTQGTEAFF. The CDR3, as DNA: TGCGCCAGCAGCTCGGGGGGCACCCAGGGGACTGAAGCTTTCTTT.

The chain couples TRBV12-3 or TRBV12-4 to TRBJ1-2; tentatively, D is TRBD1 (6 bases). Deletions cut 4 bases from V and 4 bases from J, with 16 bases between. The CDR3 totals 15 residues. The CDR3 sequence: CASSSSGTIAYGYTF. The CDR3 coding sequence is TGTGCCAGCAGTTCCTCCGGGACAATCGCCTATGGCTACACCTTC.

This clonotype turned up a few times. The chain joins TRBV11-2 to TRBJ2-4; D ambiguous. Trimming took off 5 bases at V and 5 bases at J, with 7 bases between the two ends. Germline V gene data show CDR1 as SGHAT and CDR2 as FQNNGV. The CDR3 runs 12 residues. CDR3 coding DNA: TGTGCCAGCAGCCCCTCTCAAAACATTCAGTACTTC. Its protein is CASSPSQNIQYF.

About this clonotype itself: The junction does not match germline at one end; this may be a read error. The chain employs TRBV29-1 and TRBJ1-1; tentative D call: TRBD1 (5 bases). This CDR3 contains 14 residues. The germline V gene encodes CDR1 SQVTM and CDR2 ANQGSEA. The CDR3: CGVWSLGENTEAFF. CDR3 nucleotides: TGCGGCGTTTGGTCTCTAGGGGAGAACACTGAAGCTTTCTTT.

This clonotype was seen more than once but under ten times. The V gene is TRBV7-9, the J gene TRBJ2-7, with 8 bases identical to TRBD1. CDR3 size: 13 residues. Per the germline V gene, CDR1 is SEHNR and CDR2 is FQNEAQ (reference sequence). V gave up 3 bases and J gave up 6 bases; unmatched junction bases: 4. The CDR3 reads CASSFGGTGEQYF. The DNA of the CDR3 is TGTGCCAGCAGCTTTGGGGGGACAGGCGAGCAGTACTTC.

This clonotype has a handful of counts. The CDR3 here is CASSLGVSGALYQETQYF. The CDR3 DNA sequence: TGTGCCAGCAGCTTAGGGGTTAGCGGGGCCTTGTACCAAGAGACCCAGTACTTC. V usage is TRBV7-3 and J usage is TRBJ2-5; 8 bases align to TRBD2. The CDR3 loop spans 18 amino acids. The germline V gene has CDR1 SGHTA and CDR2 FQGTGA. Trimming removed 2 bases from V and 0 bases from J; junction bases left unmatched: 11. Full variable domain (outside the CDR3, taken from reference TRBV7-3 and TRBJ2-5): GAGVSQTPSNKVTEKGKYVELRCDPISGHTALYWYRQSLGQGPEFLIYFQGTGAADDSGLPNDRFFAVRPEGSVSTLKIQRTERGDSAVYLCASSLGVSGALYQETQYFGPGTRLLVL.

The chain carries TRBV12-5 and TRBJ2-1; either TRBD1 or TRBD2 may supply D (6 bases each). Per the germline V gene, CDR1 is LGHNT and CDR2 is FRNRAP. The CDR3 loop spans 17 amino acids. Trimming removed 7 bases from V and 4 bases from J, with 23 bases in between. The CDR3 protein is CASAWGAFTPFYNEQFF. DNA of the CDR3: TGTGCTAGTGCCTGGGGGGCTTTTACACCCTTTTACAATGAGCAGTTCTTC. The variable domain in full, completed from reference TRBV12-5 and TRBJ2-1, reads DARVTQTPRHKVTEMGQEVTMRCQPILGHNTVFWYRQTMMQGLELLAYFRNRAPLDDSGMPKDRFSAEMPDATLATLKIQPSEPRDSAVYFCASAWGAFTPFYNEQFFGPGTRLTVL.

There are a few counts of this clonotype. The rearrangement uses TRBV4-1 and TRBJ1-2; no firm D call. CDR1 and CDR2 (germline): MGHRA, YSYEKL. V lost 3 bases, J lost 8 bases, and 19 bases lay in between. The length of the CDR3 is 15 residues. CDR3 sequence: CASSHGRSNYIGYTF. The CDR3, as DNA: TGCGCCAGCAGCCATGGACGGTCGAACTATATAGGCTACACCTTC.

The chain links TRBV7-2 to TRBJ2-1; TRBD1 might be the D (5 bases). The J call is uncertain, as TRBJ2-7 better fits the DNA end. From germline, CDR1 is SGHTA and CDR2 FQGNSA. CDR3 length equals 16 residues. In DNA form, the CDR3 reads TGTGCCAGCAGCTTACAGGGCAGGGCCTCCTACAATGAGCAGTACTTC. As protein: CASSLQGRASYNEQYF.

This clonotype was found a few times. The V call is TRBV7-9, the J call TRBJ2-1; 11 nucleotides align to TRBD1. The CDR3 sequence is 15 residues long. Trimming cost V 5 bases and J 9 bases; bases outside gene matches: 9. Germline V CDR1 and CDR2: SEHNR, FQNEAQ (reference sequence). CDR3 nucleotides: TGTGCCAGCAGCCCCGGACAGGGGGCGAAGGGTGAGCAGTTCTTC. Translating gives CASSPGQGAKGEQFF.

This chain connects TRBV28 to TRBJ1-6; D might be TRBD1 (5 bases). V lost 6 bases, J lost 7 bases, and 34 bases lay in between. There are 21 residues in the CDR3. Germline lookup yields CDR1 MDHEN and CDR2 SYDVKM. This CDR3 reads CASRAGYIVLSGTDSNSPLHF. CDR3 nucleotides: TGTGCCAGCAGGGCAGGGTATATTGTTCTGTCGGGGACGGATAGCAATTCACCCCTCCACTTT.

The chain uses TRBV4-3 and TRBJ1-2; no clear D gene. Germline V gene sequence: CDR1 LGHNA, CDR2 YSLEER. The CDR3 consists of 16 residues. V was cut by 0 bases and J by 4 bases, with 15 bases left in between. The CDR3 DNA is TGCGCCAGCAGCCAAGATTTAGGCCCTAGATCCTATGGCTACACCTTC. It yields the protein CASSQDLGPRSYGYTF.